The 23 T cell receptor beta chains in this list originate from one sample, sequenced in a study of CXCR3-negative and CXCR3-positive naive CD8 T cells. Researchers prepared the TRB cDNA libraries using 5' RACE with UMI labels. Reanalyzing the 5' RACE reads, TCRdb keeps one entry per CDR3 protein, without DNA. This repertoire includes approximately 74,000 distinct CDR3 sequences. Sequenced: naive CXCR3- CD8+ T cells from blood. Subset described: CD45RO-CCR7+CD27+CD95- naive CD8+ T cells lacking CXCR3 (TNR3-). These TCRs come from a human donor in good health. Some clones in this sample may be carry-over from other donors' samples.

V and J are TRBV7-3 and TRBJ2-1; TCRdb lists TRBD1, though no DNA is available to test this call. The CDR3 runs to 17 residues. The germline CDR1 and CDR2 sequences are SGHTA and FQGTGA. The CDR3 here is CASSSTGGQWEYNEQFF. Full variable domain (missing parts from reference TRBV7-3 and TRBJ2-1): GAGVSQTPSNKVTEKGKYVELRCDPISGHTALYWYRQSLGQGPEFLIYFQGTGAADDSGLPNDRFFAVRPEGSVSTLKIQRTERGDSAVYLCASSSTGGQWEYNEQFFGPGTRLTVL.

The chain carries TRBV20-1 and TRBJ2-7; TCRdb gives TRBD2 as the D gene, but with no DNA this cannot be confirmed. Looked up from germline, CDR1 is DFQATT and CDR2 is SNEGSKA (reference sequence). The CDR3 has 13 residues. The CDR3 region is CSALRAGTYEQYF.

The chain carries TRBV7-9 and TRBJ1-1; TCRdb returns TRBD1, unconfirmable since there is no DNA. Per the germline V gene, CDR1 is SEHNR and CDR2 is FQNEAQ (reference sequence). This CDR3 is built from 17 residues. The CDR3 loop reads CASSSSSGAFDVLKLSF.

The chain links TRBV5-5 to TRBJ2-7. The CDR3 loop spans 12 amino acids. Germline CDR1 is SGHKS and CDR2 is YYEKEE (reference sequence). CDR3 protein: CASSSGTYEQYF.

The rearrangement uses TRBV7-9 and TRBJ2-5; TCRdb lists TRBD1, though no DNA is available to test this call. In germline, CDR1 is SEHNR, CDR2 FQNEAQ (reference sequence). CDR3 size: 16 residues. CDR3 protein: CASSPLDRAYQETQYF.

The CDR3: CASSLSAGPNYGYTF. The chain uses TRBV5-6 and TRBJ1-2. Germline V gene lookup returns CDR1 SGHDT and CDR2 YYEEEE. This CDR3 comprises 15 residues.

This chain links TRBV10-2 with TRBJ2-7; TCRdb outputs TRBD1, but without DNA this stays unchecked. Per germline, CDR1 WSHSY and CDR2 SAAADI. The CDR3 sequence is 18 residues long. CDR3 sequence: CASSIPHNPDREAYEQYF.

The V and J genes are TRBV4-3 and TRBJ2-7; the D call of TRBD1 rests on TCRdb alone, since no DNA is present to check it. Germline CDR1 reads LGHNA; CDR2 reads YSLEER. The CDR3 is 14 amino acids. Here the CDR3 reads CASSQDARGNEQYF.

The chain carries TRBV19 and TRBJ1-1; without DNA, the TCRdb call of TRBD1 cannot be checked. The CDR3 loop spans 13 amino acids. Per the germline V gene, CDR1 is LNHDA and CDR2 is SQIVND (reference sequence). This CDR3 reads CASRRGGSTEAFF.

The V call is TRBV7-9, the J call TRBJ2-7. CDR1 SEHNR and CDR2 FQNEAQ come from the germline V gene (reference sequence). The CDR3 is 13 amino acids. The CDR3 is CASSLVRDDEQYF.

The V gene is TRBV13, the J gene TRBJ1-2; TCRdb outputs TRBD1, but without DNA this stays unchecked. This CDR3 has 12 amino acids. Looked up from germline, CDR1 is PRHDT and CDR2 is FYEKMQ (reference sequence). The CDR3: CASSYGTGGYTF.

The chain has TRBV28 and TRBJ2-2; TCRdb designates TRBD1, a call that cannot be tested without DNA. Per germline, CDR1 MDHEN and CDR2 SYDVKM. The CDR3 contains 14 residues. The CDR3 loop reads CASSRDRGPGELFF.

The chain combines TRBV29-1 with TRBJ2-5; TCRdb picks TRBD1, but there is no DNA to check that call. Germline V CDR1 and CDR2: SQVTM, ANQGSEA. CDR3 length: 13 residues. The CDR3 is CSVPGTEQETQYF.

This rearrangement joins TRBV21-1 to TRBJ2-7. TRBV21-1 is termed a pseudogene. The CDR3 length is 13 residues. The CDR3 reads CASSNIGRYEQYF.

The CDR3 region is CASSRLARDQETQYF. This chain connects TRBV11-2 to TRBJ2-5; TCRdb's assignment of TRBD2 cannot be checked, as there is no DNA. The CDR3 is made up of 15 amino acids. The V gene's germline CDR1 is SGHAT and CDR2 FQNNGV. The whole variable domain, remainder taken from reference TRBV11-2 and TRBJ2-5, is EAGVAQSPRYKIIEKRQSVAFWCNPISGHATLYWYQQILGQGPKLLIQFQNNGVVDDSQLPKDRFSAERLKGVDSTLKIQPAKLEDSAVYLCASSRLARDQETQYFGPGTRLLVL.

The V and J genes are TRBV29-1 and TRBJ1-2; TCRdb's D call, TRBD1, is unchecked because there is no DNA. The CDR3 has 13 amino acids. CDR1 is SQVTM and CDR2 is ANQGSEA in the germline V gene. This CDR3 is CSVEGDSNYGYTF.

The chain couples TRBV29-1 to TRBJ2-7; TCRdb gives TRBD1 as the D gene, but with no DNA this cannot be confirmed. This CDR3 spans 15 amino acids. Per germline, CDR1 SQVTM and CDR2 ANQGSEA. This chain's CDR3 is CSVGSLGTFSYEQYF.

The chain links TRBV6-2 or TRBV6-3 to TRBJ1-5; lacking DNA, the TRBD1 call made by TCRdb goes unchecked. There are 15 residues in the CDR3. Germline V gene lookup returns CDR1 MNHEY and CDR2 SVGEGT. The CDR3 here is CATKRFGGWDQPQHF.

V is TRBV5-1 and J is TRBJ2-3; the TCRdb call, TRBD1, lacks DNA for checking. The CDR3 consists of 16 residues. The germline V gene encodes CDR1 SGHRS and CDR2 YFSETQ. This CDR3 is CASSRPRDGGTDTQYF.

CDR3 region: CAWSLGYTYEQYF. This chain links TRBV30 with TRBJ2-7. The CDR3 extends over 13 amino acids. Germline CDR1 and CDR2: GTSNPN and SVGIG (reference sequence).

The chain employs TRBV7-9 and TRBJ2-5; TCRdb outputs TRBD2, but without DNA this stays unchecked. Per germline, CDR1 SEHNR and CDR2 FQNEAQ (reference sequence). The CDR3 spans 15 residues. This CDR3 reads CASSPGGTSQETQYF.

This chain connects TRBV18 to TRBJ2-4; TCRdb's assignment of TRBD2 cannot be checked, as there is no DNA. The CDR3 sequence is 13 residues long. From germline, CDR1 is KGHSH and CDR2 LQKENI. CDR3 sequence: CASSPRTQDIQYF.

The chain has TRBV5-1 and TRBJ1-1; the D gene TCRdb calls, TRBD1, cannot be checked with no DNA. This CDR3 has 14 residues. Germline values: CDR1 SGHRS, CDR2 YFSETQ. CDR3: CASSLGRDYTEAFF.